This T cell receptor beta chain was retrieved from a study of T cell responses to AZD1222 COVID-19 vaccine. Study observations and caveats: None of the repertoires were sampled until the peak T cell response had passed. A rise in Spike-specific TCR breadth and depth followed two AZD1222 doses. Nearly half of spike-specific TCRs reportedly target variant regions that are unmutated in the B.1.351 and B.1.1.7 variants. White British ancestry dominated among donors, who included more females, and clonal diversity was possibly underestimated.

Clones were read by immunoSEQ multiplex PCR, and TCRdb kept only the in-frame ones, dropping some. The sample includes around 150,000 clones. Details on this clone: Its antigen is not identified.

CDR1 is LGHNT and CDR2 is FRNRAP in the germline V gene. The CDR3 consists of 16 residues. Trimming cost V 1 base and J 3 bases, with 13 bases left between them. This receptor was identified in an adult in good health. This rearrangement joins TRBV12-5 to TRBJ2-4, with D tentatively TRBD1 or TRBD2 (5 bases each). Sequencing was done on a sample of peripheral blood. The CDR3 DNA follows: TGTGCTAGTGGTTTGGGGACCGGGACCGTCAAAAACATTCAGTACTTC. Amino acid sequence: CASGLGTGTVKNIQYF. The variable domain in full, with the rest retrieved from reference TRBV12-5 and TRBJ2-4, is DARVTQTPRHKVTEMGQEVTMRCQPILGHNTVFWYRQTMMQGLELLAYFRNRAPLDDSGMPKDRFSAEMPDATLATLKIQPSEPRDSAVYFCASGLGTGTVKNIQYFGAGTRLSVL.